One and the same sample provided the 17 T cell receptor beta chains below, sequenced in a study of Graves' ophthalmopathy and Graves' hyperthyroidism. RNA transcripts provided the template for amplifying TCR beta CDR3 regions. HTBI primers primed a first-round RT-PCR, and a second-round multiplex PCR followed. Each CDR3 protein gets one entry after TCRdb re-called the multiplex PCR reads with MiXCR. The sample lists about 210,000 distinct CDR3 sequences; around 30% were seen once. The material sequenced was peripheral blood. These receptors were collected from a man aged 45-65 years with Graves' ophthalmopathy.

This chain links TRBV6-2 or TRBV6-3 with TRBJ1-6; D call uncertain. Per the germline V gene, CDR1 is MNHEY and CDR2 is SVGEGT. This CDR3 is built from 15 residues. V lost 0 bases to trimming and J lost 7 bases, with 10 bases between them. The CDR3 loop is CASSYSGPGNSPLHF. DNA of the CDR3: TGTGCCAGCAGTTACTCGGGCCCAGGAAATTCACCCCTCCACTTT.

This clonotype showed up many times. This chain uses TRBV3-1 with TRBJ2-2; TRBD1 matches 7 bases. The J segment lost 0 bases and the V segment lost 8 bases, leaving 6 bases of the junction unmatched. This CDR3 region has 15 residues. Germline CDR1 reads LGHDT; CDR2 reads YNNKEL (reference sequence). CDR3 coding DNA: TGTGCCAGCCGGAACAGGGGATCGAACACCGGGGAGCTGTTTTTT. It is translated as CASRNRGSNTGELFF.

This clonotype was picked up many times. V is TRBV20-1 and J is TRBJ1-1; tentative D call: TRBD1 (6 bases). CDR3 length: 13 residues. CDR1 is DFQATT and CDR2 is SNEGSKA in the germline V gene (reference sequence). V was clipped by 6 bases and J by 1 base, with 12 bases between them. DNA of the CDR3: TGCAGTGCAAAGAGGGGGGGGAACACTGAAGCTTTCTTT. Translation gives CSAKRGGNTEAFF.

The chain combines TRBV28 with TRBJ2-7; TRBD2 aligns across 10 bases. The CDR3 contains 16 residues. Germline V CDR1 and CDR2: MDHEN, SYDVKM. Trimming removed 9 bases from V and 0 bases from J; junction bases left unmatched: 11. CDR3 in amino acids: CASSAEREGSSYEQYF. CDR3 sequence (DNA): TGTGCCAGTAGTGCGGAGCGGGAGGGAAGCTCCTACGAGCAGTACTTC.

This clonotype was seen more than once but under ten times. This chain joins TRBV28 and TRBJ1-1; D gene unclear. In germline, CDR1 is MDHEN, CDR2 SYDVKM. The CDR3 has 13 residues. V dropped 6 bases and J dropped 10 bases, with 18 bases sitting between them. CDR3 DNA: TGTGCCAGCAGGACGCTCATTCAAGTGGCAGCTTTCTTT. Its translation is CASRTLIQVAAFF.

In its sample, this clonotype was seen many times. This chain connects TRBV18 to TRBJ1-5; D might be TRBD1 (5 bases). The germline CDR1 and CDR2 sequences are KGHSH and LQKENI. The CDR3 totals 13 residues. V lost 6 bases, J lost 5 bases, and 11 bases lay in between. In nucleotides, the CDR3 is TGTGCCAGCTCGCCAGGGTTAGATCAGCCCCAGCATTTT. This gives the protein CASSPGLDQPQHF.

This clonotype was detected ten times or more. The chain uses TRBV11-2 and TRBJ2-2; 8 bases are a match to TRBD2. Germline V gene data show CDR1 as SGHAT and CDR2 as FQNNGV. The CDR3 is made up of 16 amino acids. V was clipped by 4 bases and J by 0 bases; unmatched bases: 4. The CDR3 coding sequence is TGTGCCAGCAGCTCCCCGGGACTAGCGAACACCGGGGAGCTGTTTTTT. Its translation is CASSSPGLANTGELFF.

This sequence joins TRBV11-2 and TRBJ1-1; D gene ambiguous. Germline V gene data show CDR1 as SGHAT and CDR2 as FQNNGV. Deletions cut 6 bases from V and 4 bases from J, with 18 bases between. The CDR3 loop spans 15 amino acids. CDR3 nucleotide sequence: TGTGCCAGCAGGCCGTCACAAGGACTCGGCACTGAAGCTTTCTTT. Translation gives CASRPSQGLGTEAFF.

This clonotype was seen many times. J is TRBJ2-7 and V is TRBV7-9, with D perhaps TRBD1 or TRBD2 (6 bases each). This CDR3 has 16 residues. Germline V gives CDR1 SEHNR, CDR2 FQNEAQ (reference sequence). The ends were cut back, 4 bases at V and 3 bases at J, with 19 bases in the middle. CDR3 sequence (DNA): TGTGCCAGCAGCTCCTGGCTGGGGGGCCCCCTCTACGAGCAGTACTTC. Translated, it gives CASSSWLGGPLYEQYF.

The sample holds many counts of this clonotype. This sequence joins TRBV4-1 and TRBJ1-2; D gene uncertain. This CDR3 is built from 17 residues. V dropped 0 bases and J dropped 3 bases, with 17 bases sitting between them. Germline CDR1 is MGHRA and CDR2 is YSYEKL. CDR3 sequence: CASSQDYPDQPYYGYTF. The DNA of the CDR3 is TGCGCCAGCAGCCAAGATTATCCGGACCAACCTTACTATGGCTACACCTTC.

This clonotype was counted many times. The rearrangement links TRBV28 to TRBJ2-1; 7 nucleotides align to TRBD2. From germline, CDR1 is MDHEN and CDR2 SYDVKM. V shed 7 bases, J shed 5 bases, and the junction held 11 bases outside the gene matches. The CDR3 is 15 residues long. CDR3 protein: CASTGAGEGNNEQFF. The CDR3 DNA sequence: TGTGCCAGCACAGGCGCGGGGGAGGGCAACAATGAGCAGTTCTTC.

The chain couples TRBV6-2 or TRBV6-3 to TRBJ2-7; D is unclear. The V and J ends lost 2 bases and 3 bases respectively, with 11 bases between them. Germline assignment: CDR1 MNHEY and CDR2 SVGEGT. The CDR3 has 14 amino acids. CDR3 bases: TGTGCCAGCAGTTACACAGAGGTTATCTACGAGCAGTACTTC. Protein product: CASSYTEVIYEQYF.

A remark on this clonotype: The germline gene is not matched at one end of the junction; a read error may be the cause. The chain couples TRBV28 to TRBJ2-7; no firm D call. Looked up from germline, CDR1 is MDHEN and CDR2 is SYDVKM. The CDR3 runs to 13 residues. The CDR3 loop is CASGLVGSYEQYF. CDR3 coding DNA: TGTGCCAGCGGTTTAGTAGGCTCCTACGAGCAGTACTTC.

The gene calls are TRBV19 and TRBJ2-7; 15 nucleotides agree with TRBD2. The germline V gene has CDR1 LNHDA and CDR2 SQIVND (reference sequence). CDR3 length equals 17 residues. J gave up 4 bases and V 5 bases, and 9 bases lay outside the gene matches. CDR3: CASSPYGGTSGRYEQYF. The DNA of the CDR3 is TGTGCCAGTAGTCCTTATGGGGGGACTAGCGGGAGGTACGAGCAGTACTTC.

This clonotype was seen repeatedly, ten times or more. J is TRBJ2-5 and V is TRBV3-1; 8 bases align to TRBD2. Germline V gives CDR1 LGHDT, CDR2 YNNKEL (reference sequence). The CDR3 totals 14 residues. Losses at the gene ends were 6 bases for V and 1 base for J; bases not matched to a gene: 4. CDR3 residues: CASRRAGVQETQYF. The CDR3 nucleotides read TGTGCCAGCAGAAGAGCGGGAGTCCAAGAGACCCAGTACTTC.

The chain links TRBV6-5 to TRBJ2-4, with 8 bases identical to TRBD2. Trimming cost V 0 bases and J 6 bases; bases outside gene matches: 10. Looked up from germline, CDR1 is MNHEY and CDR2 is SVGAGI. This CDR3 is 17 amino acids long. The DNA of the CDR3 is TGTGCCAGCAGTTACTCGGGGACTAGTTGGGAAAGAAACATTCAGTACTTC. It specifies CASSYSGTSWERNIQYF.

CDR3 residues: CASVAGASGDPYEQYF. For the CDR3, the DNA is TGTGCCAGCGTAGCCGGGGCTAGCGGGGATCCCTACGAGCAGTACTTC. The V and J genes are TRBV28 and TRBJ2-7, with 9 bases fitting TRBD2. The CDR3 length is 16 residues. V was pared by 8 bases and J by 2 bases, with 13 bases of the junction left unmatched. CDR1 is MDHEN and CDR2 is SYDVKM in the germline V gene.